The next 28 T cell receptor beta chains were all read from a single sample in a study of technical replicates of blood from a handful of donors. Profiling relied on immunoSEQ multiplex PCR, and the TCRdb table lists in-frame clones only, not all of them. The sample contains tens of thousands of clones, 94% of which appear only once. The sequenced material came from T cells isolated from PBMCs. Receptors were obtained from a human donor in good health.

The V call is TRBV10-1, the J call TRBJ2-3, with D perhaps matching TRBD2 (6 bases). CDR1 and CDR2 from the germline V gene are WNHNN and SYGVQD (reference sequence). The V end was cut by 4 bases, the J end by 1 base, with 9 bases between. The CDR3 is 14 residues long. CDR3 residues: CASSGASGTDTQYF. In DNA, the CDR3 is TGCGCCAGCAGTGGGGCTAGCGGCACAGATACGCAGTATTTT.

The genes are TRBV28 and TRBJ1-2; a weak D match, TRBD1 (5 bases). V was pared by 5 bases and J by 0 bases, with 13 bases between. Germline V gene data show CDR1 as MDHEN and CDR2 as SYDVKM. This CDR3 has 15 residues. The CDR3 DNA reads TGTGCCAGCAGTCCCCGGGGGGAAGCTAACTATGGCTACACCTTC. This encodes CASSPRGEANYGYTF.

The V and J genes are TRBV6-5 and TRBJ1-4; D not certain. CDR1 and CDR2 from the germline V gene are MNHEY and SVGAGI. This CDR3 contains 14 residues. Trimming shortened V by 2 bases and J by 8 bases, and 12 bases separated the two germline ends. The CDR3 sequence: CASSYGQAVEKLFF. As DNA, the CDR3 is TGTGCCAGCAGTTACGGGCAGGCAGTCGAAAAACTGTTTTTT.

The chain uses TRBV29-1 and TRBJ1-4; 7 positions agree with TRBD1. CDR3 length: 15 residues. The germline CDR1 and CDR2 sequences are SQVTM and ANQGSEA. Unmatched junction bases numbered 15, after V lost 6 bases and J lost 8 bases. CDR3 nucleotide sequence: TGCAGCGTCGCCGGAAGCACAGGGGCGGAAGAAAAACTGTTTTTT. Its translation: CSVAGSTGAEEKLFF.

The chain carries TRBV9 and TRBJ1-1; the D gene is possibly TRBD1 (5 bases). The CDR3 loop spans 17 amino acids. Looked up from germline, CDR1 is SGDLS and CDR2 is YYNGEE. V lost 2 bases and J lost 1, with 18 bases in between. In DNA form, the CDR3 reads TGTGCCAGCAGCGTTAATATTTTGGGGGGTAAGAACACTGAAGCTTTCTTT. Its translation is CASSVNILGGKNTEAFF.

The genes are TRBV5-4 and TRBJ2-2; 12 positions match TRBD2. The J segment lost 4 bases and the V segment lost 5 bases, leaving 9 bases of the junction unmatched. In germline, CDR1 is SGHNT, CDR2 YYREEE (reference sequence). This CDR3 has 17 amino acids. The CDR3 nucleotides are TGTGCCAGCAGTCCCCTAGCGGGGGGGCCTGGCACCGGGGAGCTGTTTTTT. It specifies CASSPLAGGPGTGELFF.

The chain employs TRBV5-4 and TRBJ1-2; the match to TRBD1 covers 7 bases. The V gene end was trimmed by 3 bases and the J gene end by 2 bases; junction bases not matched to a gene: 4. CDR1 is SGHNT, CDR2 YYREEE, per germline (reference sequence). The CDR3 has 14 residues. The CDR3 here is CASSSGQTNYGYTF. CDR3 DNA: TGTGCCAGCAGCTCGGGACAGACCAACTATGGCTACACCTTC. Looking up the rest from reference TRBV5-4 and TRBJ1-2 gives the full variable domain: ETGVTQSPTHLIKTRGQQVTLRCSSQSGHNTVSWYQQALGQGPQFIFQYYREEENGRGNFPPRFSGLQFPNYSSELNVNALELDDSALYLCASSSGQTNYGYTFGSGTRLTVV.

This clone was detected only once. The V call is TRBV5-6, the J call TRBJ2-7; 8 positions match TRBD2. V lost 4 bases and J lost 2; bases outside the gene matches: 14. This CDR3 is built from 17 residues. Germline CDR1 and CDR2: SGHDT and YYEEEE. CDR3 region: CASSLEESLAAPYEQYF. The DNA for the CDR3 is TGTGCCAGCAGCCTCGAGGAATCACTAGCGGCTCCCTACGAGCAGTACTTC.

The genes are TRBV15 and TRBJ2-5; TRBD1 agrees at 7 bases. V was clipped by 4 bases and J by 3 bases; unmatched bases: 2. CDR1 is LNHNV, CDR2 YYDKDF, per germline (reference sequence). The CDR3 spans 13 residues. The CDR3 nucleotides read TGTGCCACCAGCAAGACAGGGAAAGAGACCCAGTACTTC. Encoded protein: CATSKTGKETQYF.

V gene TRBV10-3 combines with J gene TRBJ1-2; no firm D call. Trimming left V 0 bases short and J 6 bases short, with 5 bases between. The CDR3 runs 12 residues. Germline assignment: CDR1 ENHRY and CDR2 SYGVKD. For the CDR3, the DNA is TGTGCCATCAGTGAGTCTGCAGATGGCTACACCTTC. This encodes CAISESADGYTF.

The CDR3 reads CASSLGTGTYEQYF. CDR3 in DNA: TGTGCCAGCAGTCTCGGGACAGGGACCTACGAGCAGTACTTC. This chain connects TRBV28 to TRBJ2-7; TRBD1 matches 9 bases. The V gene's germline CDR1 is MDHEN and CDR2 SYDVKM. This CDR3 is built from 14 residues. Trimming at V came to 5 bases and at J to 2 bases, leaving 4 bases not matched to a gene. Filled out from reference TRBV28 and TRBJ2-7, the complete variable domain reads DVKVTQSSRYLVKRTGEKVFLECVQDMDHENMFWYRQDPGLGLRLIYFSYDVKMKEKGDIPEGYSVSREKKERFSLILESASTNQTSMYLCASSLGTGTYEQYFGPGTRLTVT.

This clone was counted between two and nine times. The CDR3 spells CASSSLAGGGDEQFF. The CDR3 nucleotides read TGTGCCAGCAGCTCTTTAGCGGGGGGGGGCGATGAGCAGTTCTTC. The rearrangement uses TRBV7-8 and TRBJ2-1, with TRBD2 identical over 11 bases. Germline assignment: CDR1 SGHVS and CDR2 FQNEAQ. After removal of 4 bases from V and 8 bases from J, the junction contained 7 bases not matched to a gene. The CDR3 covers 15 residues.

V and J are TRBV7-9 and TRBJ2-1; 13 bases are a match to TRBD2. This CDR3 region has 17 residues. Germline trimming cut 5 bases from V and 4 bases from J; bases unmatched to any gene: 8. Germline CDR1 SEHNR, CDR2 FQNEAQ (reference sequence). The CDR3, as DNA: TGTGCCAGCAGCCGAGGGGGACTAGCGGGGTTATACAATGAGCAGTTCTTC. The encoded protein is CASSRGGLAGLYNEQFF.

This clone was recorded once. J is TRBJ2-5 and V is TRBV10-3, with TRBD1 matching over 8 bases. The CDR3 is 17 amino acids. The V and J ends lost 11 bases and 5 bases, in that order; junction bases with no gene match: 22. Germline values: CDR1 ENHRY, CDR2 SYGVKD. CDR3 coding DNA: TGTGCCTCTGCGTCAAGGTCAGGGGGCGCAGGACAGGAGACCCAGTACTTC. This codes for CASASRSGGAGQETQYF.

V gene TRBV5-1 combines with J gene TRBJ2-1, with 13 bases aligning to TRBD2. The CDR3 has 15 residues. V was clipped by 2 bases and J by 7 bases; unmatched bases: 3. From germline, CDR1 is SGHRS and CDR2 YFSETQ. The DNA for the CDR3 is TGCGCCAGCAGCTTTTGGACTAGCGGGAGTAATGAGCAGTTCTTC. It is translated as CASSFWTSGSNEQFF. The whole variable domain, filled in from reference TRBV5-1 and TRBJ2-1, reads KAGVTQTPRYLIKTRGQQVTLSCSPISGHRSVSWYQQTPGQGLQFLFEYFSETQRNKGNFPGRFSGRQFSNSRSEMNVSTLELGDSALYLCASSFWTSGSNEQFFGPGTRLTVL.

The chain has TRBV7-9 and TRBJ2-1; 11 bases are a match to TRBD2. V dropped 3 bases and J dropped 9; count of bases not matched to a gene: 10. The CDR3 contains 16 residues. CDR1 is SEHNR, CDR2 FQNEAQ, per germline (reference sequence). The CDR3 coding sequence is TGTGCCAGCAGCTTCCCGCCGACTAGCGGGACCGGTGAGCAGTTCTTC. Amino acid sequence: CASSFPPTSGTGEQFF.

The chain recombines TRBV7-2 with TRBJ2-4, with a possible D match to TRBD1 (6 bases). V lost 7 bases and J 9 bases, leaving 22 bases between the germline ends. Germline loops: CDR1 SGHTA, CDR2 FQGNSA. The length of the CDR3 is 15 residues. The CDR3 DNA sequence: TGTGCCAGCAAATCCGGGACAAACTCTGGGGGCATTCAGTACTTC. This encodes CASKSGTNSGGIQYF.

The chain has TRBV5-1 and TRBJ1-1; D gene uncertain. Trimming removed 4 bases from V and 7 bases from J, with 14 bases in between. The CDR3 totals 13 residues. Germline V lookup: CDR1 SGHRS, CDR2 YFSETQ. The chain's CDR3 is CASSPGSLYEAFF. CDR3 bases: TGCGCCAGCAGCCCGGGGTCACTATATGAAGCTTTCTTT.

This chain links TRBV18 with TRBJ1-1, with D possibly being TRBD1 (5 bases). The CDR3 spans 14 residues. The ends were cut back, 0 bases at V and 6 bases at J, with 11 bases in the middle. The V gene's germline CDR1 is KGHSH and CDR2 LQKENI. The CDR3 reads CASSPPFQGSEAFF. CDR3 DNA sequence: TGTGCCAGCTCACCACCCTTCCAGGGCTCTGAAGCTTTCTTT.

The V and J genes are TRBV5-1 and TRBJ2-7, with 11 bases that match TRBD1. The CDR3 totals 14 residues. CDR1 is SGHRS, CDR2 YFSETQ, per germline. With 0 bases clipped from V and 7 bases from J, the junction kept 3 bases outside the gene matches. CDR3 bases: TGCGCCAGCAGCTTGGGGACAGGGGGCTTTGAGCAGTACTTC. Its translation: CASSLGTGGFEQYF.

This rearrangement joins TRBV9 to TRBJ2-1; 14 bases are a match to TRBD2. Germline CDR1 SGDLS, CDR2 YYNGEE. The V and J ends lost 3 bases and 0 bases, in that order; junction bases with no gene match: 5. This CDR3 region has 18 residues. The CDR3 protein is CASSETSGGAGSYNEQFF. CDR3 DNA sequence: TGTGCCAGCAGCGAGACTAGCGGGGGGGCCGGCTCCTACAATGAGCAGTTCTTC.

This clone was seen once. The chain joins TRBV28 to TRBJ2-7, with 8 bases matching TRBD2. The CDR3 has 14 residues. Per germline, CDR1 MDHEN and CDR2 SYDVKM. V was pared by 3 bases and J by 2 bases, with 3 bases of the junction left unmatched. CDR3 nucleotide sequence: TGTGCCAGCAGTTTCCTAGCGGGCACCTACGAGCAGTACTTC. Protein: CASSFLAGTYEQYF.

The chain carries TRBV11-2 and TRBJ1-1, with 7 bases aligning to TRBD1. The CDR3 has 13 residues. Trimming removed 11 bases from V and 1 base from J; junction bases left unmatched: 7. CDR1 is SGHAT, CDR2 FQNNGV, per germline. The CDR3 is CALPGGRNTEAFF. Written as DNA, the CDR3 is TGTGCCCTCCCAGGGGGGAGGAACACTGAAGCTTTCTTT.

Only one count was recorded for this clone. CDR3 loop: CASSSRTSANTGELFF. As DNA, the CDR3 is TGTGCCAGCAGCTCTAGGACTAGCGCCAACACCGGGGAGCTGTTTTTT. The chain uses TRBV5-4 and TRBJ2-2; 9 nucleotides agree with TRBD2. The J segment lost 2 bases and the V segment lost 3 bases, leaving 5 bases of the junction unmatched. This CDR3 region has 16 residues. Germline values: CDR1 SGHNT, CDR2 YYREEE (reference sequence).

The chain uses TRBV11-2 and TRBJ2-7; 9 positions agree with TRBD1. Germline CDR1 reads SGHAT; CDR2 reads FQNNGV. Trimming removed 5 bases from V and 5 bases from J; junction bases left unmatched: 13. CDR3 length: 16 amino acids. In nucleotides, the CDR3 is TGTGCCAGCAGCCTGATCAGTGGACAGGGGTTTAACGAGCAGTACTTC. Protein: CASSLISGQGFNEQYF.

The chain has TRBV13 and TRBJ2-3; the match to TRBD2 covers 7 bases. The CDR3 is 15 residues long. Germline CDR1 reads PRHDT; CDR2 reads FYEKMQ (reference sequence). The V segment lost 5 bases and the J segment 3 bases; nucleotides outside the gene matches: 8. Here the CDR3 reads CASSPQGRGTDTQYF. The CDR3 DNA reads as TGTGCCAGCAGCCCCCAAGGGCGGGGGACAGATACGCAGTATTTT.

The chain carries TRBV9 and TRBJ1-3; the D is unclear. V was pared by 3 bases and J by 1 base, with 17 bases between. CDR1 and CDR2 from the germline V gene are SGDLS and YYNGEE. The CDR3 has 17 residues. CDR3 residues: CASSAPSRALSGNTIYF. The CDR3 bases are TGTGCCAGCAGCGCACCATCGAGGGCGCTTTCTGGAAACACCATATATTTT.

This rearrangement joins TRBV11-2 to TRBJ2-7; 10 nucleotides match TRBD1. The CDR3 spans 15 residues. V shed 4 bases and J 0 bases; nucleotides not matched to a gene: 3. Germline loops: CDR1 SGHAT, CDR2 FQNNGV. The CDR3, as DNA: TGTGCCAGCAGCTCGGGACAGGGGAGCTCCTACGAGCAGTACTTC. It yields the protein CASSSGQGSSYEQYF.